Sequencing of this T cell receptor beta chain was carried out in a study of T cells in localized non-small cell lung cancer. Repertoires were generated with immunoSEQ multiplex PCR, while TCRdb's copy carries only in-frame clones and drops some. The table lists just under 80,000 clones, 75% to 85% of them singletons. The CDR3 length is 15 residues. Germline lookup yields CDR1 SGHVS and CDR2 FNYEAQ. Trimming removed 1 base from V and 0 bases from J, with 10 bases in between. V and J are TRBV7-6 and TRBJ2-7; D ambiguous. Sequencing was performed on peripheral blood, taken before any cancer treatment. The origin of this receptor is an older female donor with stage I lung adenocarcinoma. The CDR3 region has the DNA TGTGCCAGCAGCTTAGGTGGCAGTATCTCCTACGAGCAGTACTTC. Protein: CASSLGGSISYEQYF.